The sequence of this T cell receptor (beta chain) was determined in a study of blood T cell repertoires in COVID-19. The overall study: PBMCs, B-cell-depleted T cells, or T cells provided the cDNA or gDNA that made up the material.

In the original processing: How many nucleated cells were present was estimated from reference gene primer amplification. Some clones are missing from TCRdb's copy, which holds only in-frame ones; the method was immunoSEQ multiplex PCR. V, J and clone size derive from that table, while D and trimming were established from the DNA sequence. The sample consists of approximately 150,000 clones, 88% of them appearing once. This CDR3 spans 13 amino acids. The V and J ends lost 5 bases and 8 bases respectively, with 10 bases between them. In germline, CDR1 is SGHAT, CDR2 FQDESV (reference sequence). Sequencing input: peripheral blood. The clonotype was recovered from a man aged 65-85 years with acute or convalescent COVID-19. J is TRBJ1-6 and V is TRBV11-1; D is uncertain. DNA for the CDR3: TGTGCCAGCAGCCCGATTCGGGATTCACCCCTCCACTTT. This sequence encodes CASSPIRDSPLHF. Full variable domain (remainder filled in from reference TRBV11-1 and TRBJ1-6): EAEVAQSPRYKITEKSQAVAFWCDPISGHATLYWYRQILGQGPELLVQFQDESVVDDSQLPKDRFSAERLKGVDSTLKIQPAELGDSAMYLCASSPIRDSPLHFGNGTRLTVT.